A single T cell receptor beta chain is shown here with its context. Its antigen is not identified. Libraries were prepared by immunoSEQ multiplex PCR; TCRdb keeps only in-frame clonotypes and omits some of them. The table records 8,000 or so clones, roughly 70% of them present only once. CDR3 length equals 14 residues. The V and J ends lost 4 bases and 2 bases respectively, with 10 bases between them. Germline V lookup: CDR1 SGHRS, CDR2 YFSETQ. These data are taken from a study of somatic mutations in cytotoxic T cells in rheumatoid arthritis. Study in general: Patients gave 30 ml EDTA peripheral blood immediately after diagnosis, prior to starting treatment. Among the T-cell populations stained with V beta antibodies, some were separated by flow sorting at nearly 100% purity, including V beta1+ cells whose TCRB was sequenced.

Whole-study findings and limits: Within the rheumatoid arthritis patients, CD8+ clonality went up as age increased (Spearman r=0.49). The same was not true of the healthy controls. Antigens recognized by the expanded CD8+ clones were unknown.

Sequencing input: CD8+ T cells sorted from blood. The chain uses TRBV5-1 and TRBJ1-3; a weak D match, TRBD1 (6 bases). This sequence was found in an adult with rheumatoid arthritis. The CDR3 DNA is TGCGCCAGCAGCCCAGGGACACCTGGAAACACCATATATTTT. This codes for CASSPGTPGNTIYF.